A single sample is the source of the 30 T cell receptor beta chains below, sequenced in a study of blood T cell repertoires in COVID-19. Clones were sequenced by immunoSEQ multiplex PCR, and TCRdb holds only the in-frame ones, with some missing. The data contain roughly 150,000 clones, 80% to 90% of them singletons. The sequenced material came from PBMCs or T cells enriched from blood (not recorded which). The receptors come from a man aged 45-65 years who had recovered from COVID-19.

This chain joins TRBV4-1 and TRBJ1-5; D is ambiguous. V was pared by 1 base and J by 2 bases, with 9 bases between. Germline-derived CDR1 and CDR2 are MGHRA and YSYEKL. The CDR3 extends over 15 amino acids. CDR3 in DNA: TGCGCCAGCAGCCAAGTTGGAGTTGGCAATCAGCCCCAGCATTTT. It yields the protein CASSQVGVGNQPQHF.

This clone was recorded once. The chain joins TRBV5-1 to TRBJ1-3; TRBD1 matches at 7 bases. The CDR3 extends over 15 amino acids. Trimming took 4 bases from V and 5 from J; bases not matched to a gene: 9. Germline assignment: CDR1 SGHRS and CDR2 YFSETQ. CDR3 sequence (DNA): TGCGCCAGCAGCAGCACCGGGACAGAGAGAAACACCATATATTTT. Translating gives CASSSTGTERNTIYF.

The chain employs TRBV5-1 and TRBJ2-4; 7 nucleotides agree with TRBD1. The CDR3 length is 16 residues. Germline V CDR1 and CDR2: SGHRS, YFSETQ. Trimming removed 4 bases from V and 6 bases from J; junction bases left unmatched: 13. CDR3 bases: TGCGCCAGCAGCACAGGGACAGTAGGTCCTGGAAACATTCAGTACTTC. It encodes CASSTGTVGPGNIQYF.

The V gene is TRBV4-1, the J gene TRBJ2-2, with D uncertain. V was clipped by 2 bases and J by 6 bases, with 4 bases between them. Germline V gene lookup returns CDR1 MGHRA and CDR2 YSYEKL. This CDR3 contains 12 residues. The CDR3 here is CASSQFAGELFF. The DNA for the CDR3 is TGCGCCAGCAGCCAATTCGCCGGGGAGCTGTTTTTT.

This clone was observed a single time. V is TRBV11-3 and J is TRBJ2-7; 9 nucleotides agree with TRBD1. Germline CDR1 and CDR2: SGHNT and YENEEA. Germline trimming cut 6 bases from V and 3 bases from J; bases unmatched to any gene: 9. The CDR3 runs 15 residues. The CDR3 bases are TGTGCCAGCAGTTTTTCGGGACAGGGATACTACGAGCAGTACTTC. Residues: CASSFSGQGYYEQYF.

The DNA of the CDR3 is TGTGCCAGCTCACCAATTCCCTCCCCGAGCACAGATACGCAGTATTTT. As protein: CASSPIPSPSTDTQYF. The rearrangement uses TRBV18 and TRBJ2-3; D is unclear. The CDR3 totals 16 residues. Trimming left V 2 bases short and J 0 bases short, with 12 bases between. Germline V lookup: CDR1 KGHSH, CDR2 LQKENI.

This clone has a single count. The chain links TRBV6-4 to TRBJ1-5; 9 positions match TRBD1. CDR3 length: 19 amino acids. Germline V gene sequence: CDR1 MRHNA, CDR2 SNTAGT. V dropped 1 base and J dropped 6; count of bases not matched to a gene: 16. CDR3 residues: CASSDLTRTGEDRGQPQHF. CDR3 coding DNA: TGTGCCAGCAGTGACTTGACGAGGACAGGGGAGGATCGGGGTCAGCCCCAGCATTTT.

At least ten counts were recorded for this clone. This chain connects TRBV6-4 to TRBJ2-3, with 10 bases aligning to TRBD2. V gave up 6 bases and J gave up 2 bases; unmatched junction bases: 5. Germline-derived CDR1 and CDR2 are MRHNA and SNTAGT. CDR3 size: 15 residues. Here the CDR3 reads CASSTTSGPTDTQYF. CDR3 coding DNA: TGTGCCAGCAGCACGACTAGCGGGCCCACAGATACGCAGTATTTT.

This chain uses TRBV18 with TRBJ1-2, with TRBD1 matching over 8 bases. The junction had 3 bases not matched to a gene; V was cut back by 3 bases and J by 3 bases. Looked up from germline, CDR1 is KGHSH and CDR2 is LQKENI. The CDR3 is made up of 14 amino acids. DNA of the CDR3: TGTGCCAGCTCACCGGACAGGGCCCACTATGGCTACACCTTC. It is translated as CASSPDRAHYGYTF.

CDR3 DNA sequence: TGCGCCAGCAGCTTGGGGGCAGGGAACACCGGGGAGCTGTTTTTT. Its protein product is CASSLGAGNTGELFF. The chain links TRBV5-1 to TRBJ2-2; D gene unclear. V gave up 0 bases and J gave up 1 base, with 7 bases separating them. Germline V gives CDR1 SGHRS, CDR2 YFSETQ. The CDR3 covers 15 residues.

The chain has TRBV7-9 and TRBJ1-5; D may be TRBD1 (5 bases). The CDR3 spans 13 residues. Trimming cost V 5 bases and J 7 bases, with 12 bases left between them. Germline V gene sequence: CDR1 SEHNR, CDR2 FQNEAQ (reference sequence). The CDR3 DNA is TGTGCCAGCAGCCCCGGAGGGGACCAGCCCCAGCATTTT. Translated: CASSPGGDQPQHF. Combining the CDR3 with reference TRBV7-9 and TRBJ1-5 gives the whole variable domain DTGVSQNPRHKITKRGQNVTFRCDPISEHNRLYWYRQTLGQGPEFLTYFQNEAQLEKSRLLSDRFSAERPKGSFSTLEIQRTEQGDSAMYLCASSPGGDQPQHFGDGTRLSIL.

The chain is built from TRBV7-9 and TRBJ2-3; perhaps TRBD2 as D (6 bases). There are 13 residues in the CDR3. Germline V gives CDR1 SEHNR, CDR2 FQNEAQ (reference sequence). Trimming stripped 6 bases from V and 3 bases from J, with 10 bases between. The CDR3 sequence: CASRLARTDTQYF. The CDR3 coding sequence is TGTGCCAGCAGACTAGCTCGAACAGATACGCAGTATTTT.

The V gene is TRBV18, the J gene TRBJ1-1, with 8 nucleotides matching TRBD1. Germline V gives CDR1 KGHSH, CDR2 LQKENI. The CDR3 has 15 amino acids. With 2 bases clipped from V and 4 bases from J, the junction kept 6 bases outside the gene matches. The CDR3 region has the DNA TGTGCCAGCTCACCATCCGCCAGGGGGCTCACTGAAGCTTTCTTT. Its translation is CASSPSARGLTEAFF.

This clone appeared a single time. The V gene is TRBV11-2, the J gene TRBJ1-1; D possibly corresponds to TRBD1 (6 bases). This CDR3 region has 16 residues. The V gene lost 5 bases and the J gene lost 0 bases, with 16 bases spanning the gap. Germline V gene sequence: CDR1 SGHAT, CDR2 FQNNGV. CDR3: CASSPGQRYMNTEAFF. The CDR3 bases are TGTGCCAGCAGCCCAGGACAGCGTTACATGAACACTGAAGCTTTCTTT.

This chain links TRBV5-4 with TRBJ2-5; D is unresolved. Trimming took 4 bases from V and 3 from J, leaving 13 bases between them. The germline V gene encodes CDR1 SGHNT and CDR2 YYREEE (reference sequence). The length of the CDR3 is 14 residues. The CDR3 protein is CASSPSAGEETQYF. In DNA form, the CDR3 reads TGTGCCAGCAGCCCGTCCGCCGGAGAAGAGACCCAGTACTTC. Based on the CDR3 plus reference TRBV5-4 and TRBJ2-5, the full variable domain is ETGVTQSPTHLIKTRGQQVTLRCSSQSGHNTVSWYQQALGQGPQFIFQYYREEENGRGNFPPRFSGLQFPNYSSELNVNALELDDSALYLCASSPSAGEETQYFGPGTRLLVL.

In this sample, this clone turned up a few times. The chain joins TRBV11-2 to TRBJ2-1, with TRBD2 matching 10 bases. The germline CDR1 and CDR2 sequences are SGHAT and FQNNGV. V gave up 2 bases and J gave up 4 bases; unmatched junction bases: 8. The CDR3 has 17 amino acids. CDR3: CASSLITSGASYNEQFF. The DNA for the CDR3 is TGTGCCAGCAGCTTAATAACTAGCGGGGCCTCTTACAATGAGCAGTTCTTC.

J is TRBJ1-2 and V is TRBV6-4; 7 bases map to TRBD1. The CDR3 sequence is 15 residues long. Losses at the gene ends were 6 bases for V and 8 bases for J; bases not matched to a gene: 15. Germline V CDR1 and CDR2: MRHNA, SNTAGT. CDR3 sequence reads: CASSPSGTARRGYTF. The CDR3 nucleotides are TGTGCCAGCAGCCCCTCGGGGACAGCCAGAAGGGGCTACACCTTC.

On this clone itself: The identical CDR3 is also encoded by other nucleotide sequences in the sample. The chain combines TRBV7-9 with TRBJ1-1; 9 bases agree with TRBD1. CDR1 is SEHNR, CDR2 FQNEAQ, per germline (reference sequence). V trimming: 5 bases; J trimming: 4 bases; junction bases outside the gene matches: 5. This CDR3 spans 14 amino acids. The CDR3 protein is CASSLSTGGTEAFF. Here the CDR3 DNA reads TGTGCCAGCAGCCTCTCGACAGGGGGCACTGAAGCTTTCTTT.

CDR3 loop: CSVTRTNEKLFF. CDR3 DNA: TGCAGCGTGACACGCACTAATGAAAAACTGTTTTTT. The chain couples TRBV29-1 to TRBJ1-4; D is undetermined. Trimming took off 6 bases at V and 2 bases at J, with 7 bases between the two ends. Germline CDR1 is SQVTM and CDR2 is ANQGSEA. The CDR3 is made up of 12 amino acids.

The rearrangement uses TRBV3-1 (or the pseudogene TRBV3-2) and TRBJ2-7; TRBD2 agrees at 7 bases. There are 13 residues in the CDR3. J lost 1 base, V lost 8 bases, and 5 bases had no gene match. The V gene's germline CDR1 is LGHDT and CDR2 YNNKEL (reference sequence). CDR3 sequence (DNA): TGTGCCAGCGGGGGGGGTAATTCCTACGAGCAGTACTTC. It specifies CASGGGNSYEQYF.

The chain links TRBV11-3 to TRBJ1-3; TRBD1 might be the D (5 bases). The CDR3 runs to 14 residues. CDR1 is SGHNT, CDR2 YENEEA, per germline. V lost 4 bases and J lost 4, with 11 bases in between. This CDR3 reads CASSSRVGGNTIYF. The CDR3 bases are TGTGCCAGCAGCTCCAGGGTTGGGGGAAACACCATATATTTT. Using reference TRBV11-3 and TRBJ1-3 for the parts outside the CDR3, the full variable domain is EAGVVQSPRYKIIEKKQPVAFWCNPISGHNTLYWYLQNLGQGPELLIRYENEEAVDDSQLPKDRFSAERLKGVDSTLKIQPAELGDSAVYLCASSSRVGGNTIYFGEGSWLTVV.

V and J are TRBV12-3 or TRBV12-4 and TRBJ2-1; TRBD2 aligns across 7 bases. J was trimmed by 10 bases and V by 3 bases; bases with no gene match: 3. The CDR3 totals 12 residues. DNA for the CDR3: TGTGCCAGCAGTTTTCGCGGGGGAGAGCAGTTCTTC. This gives the protein CASSFRGGEQFF.

The rearrangement joins TRBV25-1 to TRBJ1-6; D is perhaps TRBD1 (5 bases). The CDR3 covers 14 residues. Looked up from germline, CDR1 is MGHDK and CDR2 is SYGVNS. The V end lost 6 bases, the J end lost 6 bases, and 12 bases lay between the germline ends. The CDR3 is CASSRQSSNSPLHF. CDR3 nucleotide sequence: TGTGCCAGCAGCAGACAGAGCTCTAATTCACCCCTCCACTTT.

This chain joins TRBV6-2 or TRBV6-3 and TRBJ2-5; D is possibly TRBD1 (6 bases). With 0 bases removed from V and 5 bases from J, the gap between germline ends came to 13 bases. Germline assignment: CDR1 MNHEY and CDR2 SVGEGT. This CDR3 region has 15 residues. CDR3 nucleotides: TGTGCCAGCAGTTACTCTGGGACAAAGAGGGAGACCCAGTACTTC. Its protein is CASSYSGTKRETQYF.

The rearrangement links TRBV6-5 to TRBJ1-2, with a possible D match to TRBD1 (6 bases). CDR1 is MNHEY, CDR2 SVGAGI, per germline. Between the trimmed V and J ends, which lost 10 bases and 0 bases, there was a span of 15 bases. CDR3 length: 14 residues. DNA of the CDR3: TGTGCCACGATCCGGGACACCGCTAACTATGGCTACACCTTC. Amino acid sequence: CATIRDTANYGYTF.

The V call is TRBV5-4, the J call TRBJ1-6; D might be TRBD1 (6 bases). V shed 2 bases and J shed 9 bases, with 12 bases lying between them. The CDR3 totals 14 residues. Germline CDR1 and CDR2: SGHNT and YYREEE (reference sequence). CDR3 in amino acids: CASSLRDKASPLHF. The CDR3 coding sequence is TGTGCCAGCAGCTTACGGGACAAGGCTTCACCCCTCCACTTT.

The CDR3 DNA is TGTGCCAGCAGCTCGAACCCGACAGGGCGGTATGGCTACACCTTC. It encodes CASSSNPTGRYGYTF. V is TRBV7-2 and J is TRBJ1-2, with 7 positions matching TRBD1. This CDR3 contains 15 residues. V lost 4 bases, J lost 5 bases, and 10 bases stayed unmatched. Germline values: CDR1 SGHTA, CDR2 FQGNSA.

This chain uses TRBV7-2 with TRBJ2-1, with TRBD2 identical over 9 bases. Germline V gives CDR1 SGHTA, CDR2 FQGNSA. CDR3 length equals 15 residues. V trimming: 4 bases; J trimming: 6 bases; junction bases outside the gene matches: 7. The CDR3 DNA sequence: TGTGCCAGCAGCTCCCCGGGGCGGGGGGGCAATGAGCAGTTCTTC. Translating it yields CASSSPGRGGNEQFF.

J is TRBJ2-1 and V is TRBV7-6, with a weak D call TRBD1 (5 bases). The CDR3 sequence is 15 residues long. CDR1 is SGHVS, CDR2 FNYEAQ, per germline. Trimming took off 1 base at V and 6 bases at J, with 13 bases between the two ends. The CDR3 coding sequence is TGTGCCAGCAGCTTAGATCCAGGGCTCTTCAATGAGCAGTTCTTC. This gives the protein CASSLDPGLFNEQFF.

The CDR3 nucleotides read TGTGCCAGCAGCCAAGCGGACAGAAACTATGGCTACACCTTC. The encoded protein is CASSQADRNYGYTF. The genes are TRBV4-2 and TRBJ1-2, with a weak D call TRBD1 (6 bases). Trimming stripped 1 base from V and 2 bases from J, with 8 bases between. CDR1 is LGHNA and CDR2 is YNFKEQ in the germline V gene. The CDR3 is 14 amino acids.